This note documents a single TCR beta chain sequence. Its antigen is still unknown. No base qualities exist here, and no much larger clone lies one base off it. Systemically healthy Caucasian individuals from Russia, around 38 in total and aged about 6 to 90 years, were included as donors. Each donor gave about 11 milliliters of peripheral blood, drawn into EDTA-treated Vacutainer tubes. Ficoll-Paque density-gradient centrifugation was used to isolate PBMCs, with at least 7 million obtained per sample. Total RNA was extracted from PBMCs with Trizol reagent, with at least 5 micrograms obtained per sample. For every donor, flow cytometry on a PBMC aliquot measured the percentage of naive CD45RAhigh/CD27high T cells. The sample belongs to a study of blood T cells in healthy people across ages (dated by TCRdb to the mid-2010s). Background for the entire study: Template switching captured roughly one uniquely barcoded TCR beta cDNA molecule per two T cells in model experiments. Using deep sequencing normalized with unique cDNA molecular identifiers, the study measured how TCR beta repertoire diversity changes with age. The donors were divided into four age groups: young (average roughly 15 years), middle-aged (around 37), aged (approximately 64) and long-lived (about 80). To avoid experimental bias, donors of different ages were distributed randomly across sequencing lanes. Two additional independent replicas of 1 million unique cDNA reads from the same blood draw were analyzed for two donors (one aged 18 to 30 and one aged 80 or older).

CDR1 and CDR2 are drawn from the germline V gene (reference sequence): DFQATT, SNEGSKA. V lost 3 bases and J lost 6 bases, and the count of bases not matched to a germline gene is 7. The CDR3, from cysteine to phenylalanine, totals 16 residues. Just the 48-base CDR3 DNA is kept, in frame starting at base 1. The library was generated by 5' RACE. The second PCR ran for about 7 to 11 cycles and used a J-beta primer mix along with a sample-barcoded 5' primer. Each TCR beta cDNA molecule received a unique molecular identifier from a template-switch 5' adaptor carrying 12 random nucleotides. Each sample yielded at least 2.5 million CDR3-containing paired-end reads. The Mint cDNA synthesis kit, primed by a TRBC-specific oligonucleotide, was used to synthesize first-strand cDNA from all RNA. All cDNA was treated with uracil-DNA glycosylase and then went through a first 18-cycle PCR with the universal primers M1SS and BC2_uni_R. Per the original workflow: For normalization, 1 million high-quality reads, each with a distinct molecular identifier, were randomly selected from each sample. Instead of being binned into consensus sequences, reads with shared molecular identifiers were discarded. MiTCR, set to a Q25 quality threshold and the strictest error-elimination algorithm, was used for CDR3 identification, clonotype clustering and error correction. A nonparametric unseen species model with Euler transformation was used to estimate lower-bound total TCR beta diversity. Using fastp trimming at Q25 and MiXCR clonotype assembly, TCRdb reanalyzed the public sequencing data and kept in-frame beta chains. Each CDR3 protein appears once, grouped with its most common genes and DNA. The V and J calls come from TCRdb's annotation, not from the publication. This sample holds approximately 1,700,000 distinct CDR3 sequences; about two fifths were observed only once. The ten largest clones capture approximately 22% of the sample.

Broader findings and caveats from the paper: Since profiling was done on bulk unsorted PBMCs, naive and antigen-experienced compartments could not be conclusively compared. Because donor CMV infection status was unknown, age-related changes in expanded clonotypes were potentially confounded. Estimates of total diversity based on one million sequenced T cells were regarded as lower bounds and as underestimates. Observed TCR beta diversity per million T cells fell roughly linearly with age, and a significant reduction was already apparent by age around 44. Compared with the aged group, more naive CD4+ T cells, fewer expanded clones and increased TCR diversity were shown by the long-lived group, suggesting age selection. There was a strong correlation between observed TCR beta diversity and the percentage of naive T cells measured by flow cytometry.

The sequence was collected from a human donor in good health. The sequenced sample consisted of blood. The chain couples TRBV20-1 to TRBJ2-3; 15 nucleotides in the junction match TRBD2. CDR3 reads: CSASPRTSGGVDTQYF. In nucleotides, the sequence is TGCAGTGCTAGCCCCCGGACTAGCGGGGGGGTCGATACGCAGTATTTT.